Sequencing of this T cell receptor (beta chain) was carried out in a study of shared clonotypes between healthy human individuals. For the study at large: Three plates each covered CD4 naive and memory; CD8 naive two, CD8 memory one.

This clone was counted once. The ends were cut back, 5 bases at V and 0 bases at J, with 11 bases in the middle. This CDR3 is 14 amino acids long. Germline assignment: CDR1 LNHNV and CDR2 YYDKDF (reference sequence). Every immunoSEQ plate was one replicate of a subset's evenly spread DNA. Data came from immunoSEQ multiplex PCR; TCRdb stores just in-frame clones and leaves some out. The table has millions of clones, around 93% seen once. Positively selected for CCR7, the CD45RO-negative cells used as naive CD8 cells excluded terminally differentiated effector memory CD45RA+ cells. This receptor was obtained from a man aged 18 to 29 in good health. Some clones in this sample may be carry-over from other donors' samples. The chain links TRBV15 to TRBJ2-7; no definite D call. Sequenced: naive CD8+ T cells from PBMCs. The CDR3 DNA sequence: TGTGCCACCAGCGCCGTACAGAACTCCTACGAGCAGTACTTC. Its translation is CATSAVQNSYEQYF.